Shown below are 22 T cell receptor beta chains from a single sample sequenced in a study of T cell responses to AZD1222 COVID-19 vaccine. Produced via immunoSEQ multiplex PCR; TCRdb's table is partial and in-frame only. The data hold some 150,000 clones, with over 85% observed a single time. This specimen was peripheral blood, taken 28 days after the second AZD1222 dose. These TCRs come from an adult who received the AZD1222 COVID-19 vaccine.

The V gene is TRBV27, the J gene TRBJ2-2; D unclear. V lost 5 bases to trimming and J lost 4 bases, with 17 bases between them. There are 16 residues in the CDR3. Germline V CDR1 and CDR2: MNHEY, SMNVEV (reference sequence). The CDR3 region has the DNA TGTGCCAGCAGTCCGCACGTCGGGCGCCGCACCGGGGAGCTGTTTTTT. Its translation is CASSPHVGRRTGELFF.

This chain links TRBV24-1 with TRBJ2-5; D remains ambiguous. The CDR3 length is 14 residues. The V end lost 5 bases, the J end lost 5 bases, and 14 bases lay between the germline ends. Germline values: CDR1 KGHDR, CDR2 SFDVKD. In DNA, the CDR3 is TGTGCCACCAGTGGCCCACGGCCCGGGGAGACCCAGTACTTC. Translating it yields CATSGPRPGETQYF.

The chain's CDR3 is CASRHSGARSNYGYTF. The CDR3, as DNA: TGTGCCAGCAGACACTCAGGCGCGAGGTCTAACTATGGCTACACCTTC. The V gene is TRBV3-1 (or the pseudogene TRBV3-2), the J gene TRBJ1-2; D remains ambiguous. V was pared by 6 bases and J by 0 bases, with 17 bases between. Germline CDR1 is LGHDT and CDR2 is YNNKEL (reference sequence). CDR3 length equals 16 residues.

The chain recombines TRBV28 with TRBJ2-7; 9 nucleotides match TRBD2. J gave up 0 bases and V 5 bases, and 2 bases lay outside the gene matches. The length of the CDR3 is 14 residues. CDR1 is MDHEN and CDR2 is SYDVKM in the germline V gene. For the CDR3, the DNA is TGTGCCAGCAGTAATAGCGGGAGCTCCTACGAGCAGTACTTC. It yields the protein CASSNSGSSYEQYF.

CDR3 loop: CASSLGSGRSSYEQYF. In nucleotides, the CDR3 is TGTGCCAGCAGCTTGGGAAGTGGGAGAAGCTCCTACGAGCAGTACTTC. The chain recombines TRBV5-4 with TRBJ2-7; TRBD2 might be the D (5 bases). The CDR3 is 16 residues long. Trimming stripped 0 bases from V and 0 bases from J, with 13 bases between. Germline values: CDR1 SGHNT, CDR2 YYREEE (reference sequence).

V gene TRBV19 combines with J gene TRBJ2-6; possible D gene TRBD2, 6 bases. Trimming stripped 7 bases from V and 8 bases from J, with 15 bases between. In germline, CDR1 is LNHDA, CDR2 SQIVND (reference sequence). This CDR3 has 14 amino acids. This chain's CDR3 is CASTYLGGPNVLTF. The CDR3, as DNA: TGTGCCAGTACTTATTTAGGAGGGCCCAACGTCCTGACTTTC.

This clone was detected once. CDR3 sequence (DNA): TGTGCCACCAGCGCGTGGCCTAACTCTAACTATGGCTACACCTTC. The encoded protein is CATSAWPNSNYGYTF. This sequence joins TRBV15 and TRBJ1-2; no reliable D call. Trimming took off 5 bases at V and 0 bases at J, with 13 bases between the two ends. CDR3 length equals 15 residues. Germline V CDR1 and CDR2: LNHNV, YYDKDF (reference sequence).

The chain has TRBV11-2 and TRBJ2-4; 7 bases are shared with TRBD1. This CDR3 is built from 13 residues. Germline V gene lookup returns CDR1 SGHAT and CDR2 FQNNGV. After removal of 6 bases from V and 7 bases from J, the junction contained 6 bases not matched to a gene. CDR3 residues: CASSGQDGNIQYF. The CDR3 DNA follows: TGTGCCAGCAGTGGACAGGATGGGAACATTCAGTACTTC.

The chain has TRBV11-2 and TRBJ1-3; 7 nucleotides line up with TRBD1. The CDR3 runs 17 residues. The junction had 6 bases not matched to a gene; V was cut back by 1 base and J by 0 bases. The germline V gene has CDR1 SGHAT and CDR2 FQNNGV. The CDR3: CASSLGRGGSSGNTIYF. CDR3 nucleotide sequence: TGTGCCAGCAGCTTAGGCAGGGGGGGAAGCTCTGGAAACACCATATATTTT.

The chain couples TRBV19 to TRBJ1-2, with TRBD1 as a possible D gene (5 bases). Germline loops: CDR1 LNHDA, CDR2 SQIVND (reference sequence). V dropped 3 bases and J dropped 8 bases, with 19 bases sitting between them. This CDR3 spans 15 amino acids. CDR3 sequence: CASSIMAAAGRGYTF. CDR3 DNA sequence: TGTGCCAGTAGTATTATGGCGGCGGCAGGGCGAGGCTACACCTTC.

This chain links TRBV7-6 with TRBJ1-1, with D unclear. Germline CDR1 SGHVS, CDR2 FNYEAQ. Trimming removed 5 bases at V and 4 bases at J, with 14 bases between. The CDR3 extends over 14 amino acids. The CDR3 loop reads CASSKDGFGTEAFF. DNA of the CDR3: TGTGCCAGCAGCAAAGACGGCTTCGGCACTGAAGCTTTCTTT.

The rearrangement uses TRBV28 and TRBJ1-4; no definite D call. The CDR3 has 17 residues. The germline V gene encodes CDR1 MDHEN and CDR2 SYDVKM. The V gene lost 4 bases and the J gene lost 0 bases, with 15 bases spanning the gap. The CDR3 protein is CASSSKHVRATNEKLFF. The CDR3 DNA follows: TGTGCCAGCAGTTCGAAACACGTCCGAGCAACTAATGAAAAACTGTTTTTT.

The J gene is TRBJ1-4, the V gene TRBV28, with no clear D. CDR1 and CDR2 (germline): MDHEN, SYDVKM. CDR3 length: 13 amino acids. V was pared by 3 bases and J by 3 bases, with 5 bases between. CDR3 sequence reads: CASSFGANEKLFF. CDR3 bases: TGTGCCAGCAGTTTTGGAGCTAATGAAAAACTGTTTTTT.

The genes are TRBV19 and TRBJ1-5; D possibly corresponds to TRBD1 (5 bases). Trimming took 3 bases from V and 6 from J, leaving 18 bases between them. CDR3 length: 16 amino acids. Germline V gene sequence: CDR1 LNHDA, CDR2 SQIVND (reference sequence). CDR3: CASSMGTATRGQPQHF. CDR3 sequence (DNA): TGTGCCAGTAGTATGGGGACGGCGACACGGGGTCAGCCCCAGCATTTT.

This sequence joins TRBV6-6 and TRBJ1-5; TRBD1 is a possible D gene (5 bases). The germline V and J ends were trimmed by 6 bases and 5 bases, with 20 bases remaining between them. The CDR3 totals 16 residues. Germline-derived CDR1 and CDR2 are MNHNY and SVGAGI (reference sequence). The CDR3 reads CASSPGRRGKDQPQHF. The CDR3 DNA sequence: TGTGCCAGCAGCCCCGGTCGGCGGGGGAAAGATCAGCCCCAGCATTTT.

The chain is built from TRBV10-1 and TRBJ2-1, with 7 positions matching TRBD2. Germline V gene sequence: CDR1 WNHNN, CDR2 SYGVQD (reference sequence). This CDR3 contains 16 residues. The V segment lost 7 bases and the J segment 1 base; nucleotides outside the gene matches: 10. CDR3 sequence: CASTERGGVSYNEQFF. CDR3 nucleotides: TGCGCCAGCACCGAAAGGGGAGGGGTTTCCTACAATGAGCAGTTCTTC.

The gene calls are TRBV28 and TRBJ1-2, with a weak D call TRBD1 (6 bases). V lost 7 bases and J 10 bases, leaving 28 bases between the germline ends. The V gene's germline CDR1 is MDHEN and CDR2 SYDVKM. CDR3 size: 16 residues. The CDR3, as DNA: TGTGCCAGCAAGCCTTATGGGGGCACAACAGAGGAAGACTACACCTTC. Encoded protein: CASKPYGGTTEEDYTF.

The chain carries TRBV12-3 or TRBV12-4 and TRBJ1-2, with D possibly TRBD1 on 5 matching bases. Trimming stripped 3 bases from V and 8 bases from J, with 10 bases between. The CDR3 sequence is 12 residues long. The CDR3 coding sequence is TGTGCCAGCAGTTTGGGGGGTTTCGGCTACACCTTC. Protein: CASSLGGFGYTF.

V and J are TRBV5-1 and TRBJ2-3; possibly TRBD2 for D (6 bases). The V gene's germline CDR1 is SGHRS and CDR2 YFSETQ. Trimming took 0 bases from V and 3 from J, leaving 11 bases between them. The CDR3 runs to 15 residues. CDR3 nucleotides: TGCGCCAGCAGCTTGGTCGGGAGAGTGACAGATACGCAGTATTTT. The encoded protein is CASSLVGRVTDTQYF.

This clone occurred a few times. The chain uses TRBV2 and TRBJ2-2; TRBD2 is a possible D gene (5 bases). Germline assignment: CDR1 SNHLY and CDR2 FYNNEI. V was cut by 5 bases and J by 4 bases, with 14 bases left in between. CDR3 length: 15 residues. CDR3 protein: CASSKDSLSTGELFF. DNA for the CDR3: TGTGCCAGCAGTAAGGACTCCTTAAGCACCGGGGAGCTGTTTTTT.

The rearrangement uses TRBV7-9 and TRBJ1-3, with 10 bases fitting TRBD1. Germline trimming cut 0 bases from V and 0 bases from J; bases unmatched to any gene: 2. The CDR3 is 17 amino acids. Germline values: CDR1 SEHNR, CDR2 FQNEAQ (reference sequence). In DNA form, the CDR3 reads TGTGCCAGCAGCTTAGCGGGACAGGGGAGCTCTGGAAACACCATATATTTT. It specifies CASSLAGQGSSGNTIYF.

CDR3: CASSSLRGTGELFF. DNA of the CDR3: TGTGCCAGCAGCTCCCTCAGAGGAACCGGGGAGCTGTTTTTT. The J gene is TRBJ2-2, the V gene TRBV11-2; D unresolved. CDR1 is SGHAT and CDR2 is FQNNGV in the germline V gene. The CDR3 length is 14 residues. V was trimmed by 4 bases and J by 5 bases, leaving 11 bases between them.